This paragraph reports one T cell receptor (beta chain). The antigen is not known. Clinical Activity Scores of at least 3, NOSPECS grades of at least 4 and durations under 3 months characterized ophthalmopathy patients. The CDR3 regions of TCR beta were amplified from RNA transcripts. First-round RT-PCR with HTBI primers amplified the TCR CDR3 region. From the multiplex PCR reads, TCRdb called clonotypes with MiXCR, one entry per CDR3 protein. This sample has 530,000 or so distinct CDR3 sequences; approximately 25% occur once, and the top ten carry over 9%. These data are taken from a study of T cells in Graves' hyperthyroidism and ophthalmopathy. Study-wide results and limits: Model output signaled ophthalmopathy a median approximately 6 months ahead of onset. Ophthalmopathy stood apart from stable hyperthyroidism in a 13 V-J model. Blood also showed most of the thyroid clonotypes that were expanded above 0.001.

The TCR was taken from a woman in her twenties or thirties with Graves' ophthalmopathy. Material: blood.

CDR3 region: CASSQPGQAVSDGYTF. CDR3 DNA: TGCGCCAGCAGCCAGCCGGGACAGGCGGTAAGCGATGGCTACACCTTC. This chain uses TRBV5-1 with TRBJ1-2; 8 bases map to TRBD1. The V segment lost 4 bases and the J segment 6 bases; nucleotides outside the gene matches: 14. CDR3 length: 16 residues. Germline V lookup: CDR1 SGHRS, CDR2 YFSETQ.